These 30 T cell receptor beta chains were all obtained from the same sample, sequenced in a study of CD8 T cells in Susac syndrome. Random hexamers were used to reverse transcribe 0.5 to 1 ug of RNA. Via MiXCR, TCRdb re-called the immunoSEQ multiplex PCR reads, giving one row per CDR3 protein. Among 150,000 or so distinct CDR3 sequences listed, less than 97% were seen once. The sequenced sample was CD8+ T cells from PBMCs. Receptors originate from a human donor with multiple sclerosis.

The chain recombines TRBV11-2 with TRBJ2-7; D is perhaps TRBD2 (6 bases). The CDR3 has 13 amino acids. Trimming removed 1 base at V and 7 bases at J, with 11 bases between. Germline V CDR1 and CDR2: SGHAT, FQNNGV. CDR3 nucleotides: TGTGCCAGCAGCTTAGTACTAGCAAGTGAGCAGTACTTC. It specifies CASSLVLASEQYF.

This chain joins TRBV15 and TRBJ2-7; D possibly corresponds to TRBD2 (6 bases). Per germline, CDR1 LNHNV and CDR2 YYDKDF (reference sequence). This CDR3 region has 13 residues. V dropped 5 bases and J dropped 1 base, with 9 bases sitting between them. DNA for the CDR3: TGTGCCACCAGCTGGGGGGATTCCTACGAGCAGTACGTC. Translated: CATSWGDSYEQYV.

The chain couples TRBV25-1 to TRBJ2-7, with D maybe TRBD1 (6 bases). Germline V gene data show CDR1 as MGHDK and CDR2 as SYGVNS. V lost 6 bases, J lost 3 bases, and 6 bases lay in between. The CDR3 loop spans 11 amino acids. The CDR3 region is CASRQGYEQYF. CDR3 in DNA: TGTGCCAGCAGACAGGGCTACGAGCAGTACTTC.

The V and J genes are TRBV9 and TRBJ2-7, with 7 bases fitting TRBD2. V gave up 4 bases and J gave up 1 base; unmatched junction bases: 14. The CDR3 runs 17 residues. From germline, CDR1 is SGDLS and CDR2 YYNGEE. Here the CDR3 reads CASSSLTKRGLSYEQYV. The CDR3 bases are TGTGCCAGCAGCTCCCTGACTAAGCGGGGTCTTTCCTACGAGCAGTACGTC.

This chain joins TRBV4-1 and TRBJ1-1; 7 bases align to TRBD1. This CDR3 region has 16 residues. Trimming took 1 base from V and 5 from J; bases not matched to a gene: 10. Germline V gene lookup returns CDR1 MGHRA and CDR2 YSYEKL. CDR3 region: CASSQGFTGEGTEAFF. DNA of the CDR3: TGCGCCAGCAGCCAAGGGTTCACAGGGGAGGGAACTGAAGCTTTCTTT.

V and J are TRBV12-3 or TRBV12-4 and TRBJ2-3; D gene unclear. The V end lost 2 bases, the J end lost 5 bases, and 8 bases lay between the germline ends. This CDR3 contains 13 residues. The CDR3 sequence: CASSLTVGDTQYF. The CDR3 DNA is TGTGCCAGCAGTTTAACGGTAGGAGATACGCAGTATTTT.

The chain is built from TRBV27 and TRBJ1-4; TRBD1 aligns across 7 bases. Germline V gene lookup returns CDR1 MNHEY and CDR2 SMNVEV (reference sequence). The V and J ends lost 5 bases and 0 bases, in that order; junction bases with no gene match: 6. The CDR3 loop spans 16 amino acids. The CDR3 DNA follows: TGTGCCAGCAGTCCGGGACAGATACCAACTAATGAAAAACTGTTTTTT. Amino acid sequence: CASSPGQIPTNEKLFF. Based on the CDR3 plus reference TRBV27 and TRBJ1-4, the full variable domain is EAQVTQNPRYLITVTGKKLTVTCSQNMNHEYMSWYRQDPGLGLRQIYYSMNVEVTDKGDVPEGYKVSRKEKRNFPLILESPSPNQTSLYFCASSPGQIPTNEKLFFGSGTQLSVL.

V is TRBV7-9 and J is TRBJ2-1; possible D gene TRBD1, 5 bases. Germline V gene lookup returns CDR1 SEHNR and CDR2 FQNEAQ (reference sequence). The CDR3 totals 14 residues. V was trimmed by 5 bases and J by 10 bases, leaving 18 bases between them. The CDR3 sequence: CASSPRQSLQEQFF. CDR3 in DNA: TGTGCCAGCAGCCCACGACAGTCCCTTCAAGAGCAGTTCTTC.

The CDR3 region has the DNA TGCAGCCTTAGACCACGCTCCTACGAGCAGTACTTC. Translated: CSLRPRSYEQYF. This chain uses TRBV20-1 with TRBJ2-7; D gene ambiguous. Germline CDR1 DFQATT, CDR2 SNEGSKA (reference sequence). This CDR3 contains 12 residues.

The genes are TRBV2 and TRBJ2-3, with D unclear. Germline V gene sequence: CDR1 SNHLY, CDR2 FYNNEI. This CDR3 is 15 amino acids long. The V gene lost 4 bases and the J gene lost 2 bases, with 13 bases spanning the gap. The CDR3 bases are TGTGCCAGCAGTGCCTGGGTAGCCGACACAGATACGCAGTATTTT. Its translation is CASSAWVADTDTQYF. The complete variable domain, with remaining parts taken from reference TRBV2 and TRBJ2-3, reads EPEVTQTPSHQVTQMGQEVILRCVPISNHLYFYWYRQILGQKVEFLVSFYNNEISEKSEIFDDQFSVERPDGSNFTLKIRSTKLEDSAMYFCASSAWVADTDTQYFGPGTRLTVL.

The J gene is TRBJ1-1, the V gene TRBV30; D unresolved. Germline V gives CDR1 GTSNPN, CDR2 SVGIG (reference sequence). The CDR3 loop spans 12 amino acids. V was pared by 8 bases and J by 1 base, with 11 bases between. CDR3 nucleotide sequence: TGTGCCGGGTCGTTAGGGAACACTGAAGCTTTCTTT. The encoded protein is CAGSLGNTEAFF. Full variable domain (outside the CDR3, taken from reference TRBV30 and TRBJ1-1): SQTIHQWPATLVQPVGSPLSLECTVEGTSNPNLYWYRQAAGRGLQLLFYSVGIGQISSEVPQNLSASRPQDRQFILSSKKLLLSDSGFYLCAGSLGNTEAFFGQGTRLTVV.

For the CDR3, the DNA is TGTGCCTGGAGTACCCCGGAAGGCAGGAGCTACTACGAGCAGTACTTC. Protein product: CAWSTPEGRSYYEQYF. This rearrangement joins TRBV30 to TRBJ2-7; D is unresolved. The CDR3 sequence is 16 residues long. Germline loops: CDR1 GTSNPN, CDR2 SVGIG (reference sequence). Trimming shortened V by 2 bases and J by 3 bases, and 20 bases separated the two germline ends. Together with reference TRBV30 and TRBJ2-7, the CDR3 gives the full variable domain: SQTIHQWPATLVQPVGSPLSLECTVEGTSNPNLYWYRQAAGRGLQLLFYSVGIGQISSEVPQNLSASRPQDRQFILSSKKLLLSDSGFYLCAWSTPEGRSYYEQYFGPGTRLTVT.

The chain uses TRBV4-1 and TRBJ1-1; the D gene is possibly TRBD1 (6 bases). V shed 1 base and J shed 8 bases, with 17 bases lying between them. Germline V lookup: CDR1 MGHRA, CDR2 YSYEKL. This CDR3 comprises 15 residues. CDR3 protein: CASSQAPIGGSEAFF. In nucleotides, the CDR3 is TGCGCCAGCAGCCAAGCGCCCATAGGGGGGTCGGAAGCTTTCTTT.

The chain recombines TRBV5-5 with TRBJ2-3, with D unresolved. V was clipped by 0 bases and J by 3 bases, with 14 bases between them. The CDR3 is 16 amino acids. The germline V gene has CDR1 SGHKS and CDR2 YYEKEE (reference sequence). The CDR3 sequence is CASSLGLTPLTDTQYF. The CDR3 region has the DNA TGTGCCAGCAGCTTGGGCCTGACTCCGTTGACAGATACGCAGTATTTT.

This sequence joins TRBV7-9 and TRBJ2-1, with 9 bases lining up with TRBD1. Germline CDR1 SEHNR, CDR2 FQNEAQ (reference sequence). The CDR3 runs to 15 residues. V lost 5 bases and J lost 4; bases outside the gene matches: 6. Here the CDR3 reads CASSPRTGDYNEQFF. The CDR3 nucleotides are TGTGCCAGCAGCCCCCGGACAGGGGATTACAATGAGCAGTTCTTC.

The V and J genes are TRBV11-2 and TRBJ2-5, with TRBD2 identical over 10 bases. Per the germline V gene, CDR1 is SGHAT and CDR2 is FQNNGV. The CDR3 contains 15 residues. J lost 7 bases, V lost 5 bases, and 10 bases had no gene match. For the CDR3, the DNA is TGTGCCAGCAGCATAACAGCGGGGGGGGCTCGGACCCAGTACTTC. Its translation is CASSITAGGARTQYF.

The gene calls are TRBV5-1 and TRBJ2-1, with 7 bases matching TRBD2. This CDR3 region has 16 residues. CDR1 is SGHRS and CDR2 is YFSETQ in the germline V gene. J was trimmed by 4 bases and V by 4 bases; bases with no gene match: 11. CDR3 loop: CASSPVRGGGYNEQFF. CDR3 DNA: TGCGCCAGCAGCCCCGTGAGGGGCGGGGGTTACAATGAGCAGTTCTTC.

This clonotype appeared a single time. The chain uses TRBV29-1 and TRBJ2-7; TRBD1 agrees at 9 bases. The CDR3 is 13 amino acids. Germline V gene lookup returns CDR1 SQVTM and CDR2 ANQGSEA. The V and J ends lost 1 base and 6 bases, in that order; junction bases with no gene match: 4. CDR3 protein: CSVEGGDRVEQYF. In DNA, the CDR3 is TGCAGCGTTGAAGGAGGGGACAGGGTCGAGCAGTACTTC.

V usage is TRBV29-1 and J usage is TRBJ1-1; D is ambiguous. Trimming stripped 6 bases from V and 7 bases from J, with 9 bases between. The CDR3 has 10 residues. CDR1 SQVTM and CDR2 ANQGSEA come from the germline V gene. DNA of the CDR3: TGCAGCGTAAGAACACTTGAAGCTTTCTTT. Amino acid sequence: CSVRTLEAFF.

The chain recombines TRBV4-1 with TRBJ1-2; the D gene is possibly TRBD1 (5 bases). CDR1 MGHRA and CDR2 YSYEKL come from the germline V gene. The CDR3 has 15 residues. The V and J ends lost 0 bases and 5 bases respectively, with 13 bases between them. The CDR3 DNA reads as TGCGCCAGCAGCCAAGAACGAACAGGAAGATATGGCTACACCTTC. The encoded protein is CASSQERTGRYGYTF.

The chain employs TRBV20-1 and TRBJ2-4, with D unresolved. CDR1 is DFQATT and CDR2 is SNEGSKA in the germline V gene (reference sequence). Trimming removed 0 bases at V and 15 bases at J, with 12 bases between. The CDR3 has 11 amino acids. CDR3 amino acids: CSARDHRGLYF. The CDR3 DNA sequence: TGCAGTGCTAGAGATCATCGAGGATTGTACTTC.

The V and J genes are TRBV7-9 and TRBJ2-5; D call uncertain. CDR3 length equals 14 residues. Germline CDR1 and CDR2: SEHNR and FQNEAQ (reference sequence). V was shortened by 6 bases and J by 2 bases, with 13 bases between the two germline ends. CDR3 amino acids: CASRLGDQQETQYF. DNA of the CDR3: TGTGCCAGCAGATTGGGTGACCAACAAGAGACCCAGTACTTC. Supplemented by reference TRBV7-9 and TRBJ2-5, the full variable domain reads DTGVSQNPRHKITKRGQNVTFRCDPISEHNRLYWYRQTLGQGPEFLTYFQNEAQLEKSRLLSDRFSAERPKGSFSTLEIQRTEQGDSAMYLCASRLGDQQETQYFGPGTRLLVL.

The chain has TRBV5-1 and TRBJ2-2; D unclear. The CDR3 totals 14 residues. Looked up from germline, CDR1 is SGHRS and CDR2 is YFSETQ. V lost 7 bases to trimming and J lost 7 bases, with 17 bases between them. CDR3 residues: CASQLFDPNGELFF. CDR3 nucleotides: TGCGCCAGCCAACTCTTCGATCCCAACGGGGAGCTGTTTTTT. Full variable domain (rest looked up from reference TRBV5-1 and TRBJ2-2): KAGVTQTPRYLIKTRGQQVTLSCSPISGHRSVSWYQQTPGQGLQFLFEYFSETQRNKGNFPGRFSGRQFSNSRSEMNVSTLELGDSALYLCASQLFDPNGELFFGEGSRLTVL.

The V call is TRBV11-2, the J call TRBJ1-2; D is possibly TRBD1 (6 bases). Germline-derived CDR1 and CDR2 are SGHAT and FQNNGV. This CDR3 has 12 amino acids. Deletions cut 4 bases from V and 8 bases from J, with 11 bases between. CDR3 nucleotide sequence: TGTGCCAGCAGCTACTACAGGGAGGGCTACACCTTC. This codes for CASSYYREGYTF. Supplemented by reference TRBV11-2 and TRBJ1-2, the full variable domain reads EAGVAQSPRYKIIEKRQSVAFWCNPISGHATLYWYQQILGQGPKLLIQFQNNGVVDDSQLPKDRFSAERLKGVDSTLKIQPAKLEDSAVYLCASSYYREGYTFGSGTRLTVV.

The chain recombines TRBV30 with TRBJ1-5; D is ambiguous. This CDR3 spans 13 amino acids. Germline CDR1 reads GTSNPN; CDR2 reads SVGIG (reference sequence). V lost 8 bases and J lost 2, with 13 bases in between. The DNA of the CDR3 is TGTGCCGCTGGGATGGGTGGCAATCAGCCCCAGCATTTT. It yields the protein CAAGMGGNQPQHF.

The chain employs TRBV20-1 and TRBJ1-5; D uncertain. V was clipped by 5 bases and J by 7 bases, with 18 bases between them. In germline, CDR1 is DFQATT, CDR2 SNEGSKA (reference sequence). The CDR3 is made up of 14 amino acids. The CDR3 DNA is TGCAGTGCTCTCCCTGATTCCTGGAGCCAGCCCCAGCATTTT. As protein: CSALPDSWSQPQHF.

This chain connects TRBV27 to TRBJ1-1; a weak D match, TRBD1 (5 bases). The ends were cut back, 3 bases at V and 3 bases at J, with 11 bases in the middle. This CDR3 has 14 residues. Germline V gene lookup returns CDR1 MNHEY and CDR2 SMNVEV (reference sequence). The CDR3 spells CASSLIGGDTEAFF. For the CDR3, the DNA is TGTGCCAGCAGTTTGATTGGGGGGGACACTGAAGCTTTCTTT.

The CDR3 coding sequence is TGCAGCGTTGACCCTTGGGGACCGGGGGCTCAAGAGACCCAGTACTTC. Translation: CSVDPWGPGAQETQYF. This sequence joins TRBV29-1 and TRBJ2-5; TRBD1 or TRBD2 may be the D gene (6 bases each). V lost 3 bases and J lost 2, with 19 bases in between. Germline-derived CDR1 and CDR2 are SQVTM and ANQGSEA. The CDR3 totals 16 residues.

The genes are TRBV29-1 and TRBJ1-2; D is perhaps TRBD1 (5 bases). This CDR3 region has 12 residues. The V end was cut by 7 bases, the J end by 6 bases, with 15 bases between. Germline-derived CDR1 and CDR2 are SQVTM and ANQGSEA. CDR3 in amino acids: CSAAGSKDGYTF. The CDR3 coding sequence is TGCAGCGCAGCAGGGTCTAAGGATGGCTACACCTTC.

The chain employs TRBV4-1 and TRBJ2-7, with D unresolved. The CDR3 sequence is 14 residues long. With 4 bases removed from V and 2 bases from J, the gap between germline ends came to 12 bases. Per germline, CDR1 MGHRA and CDR2 YSYEKL. The CDR3: CASSPKGGTYEQYF. The DNA for the CDR3 is TGCGCCAGCAGCCCCAAGGGCGGTACCTACGAGCAGTACTTC.